The 5 T cell receptor beta chains below come from one sample, sequenced in a study of T-cell reconstitution after alpha-beta-depleted transplantation in children. TCRbeta library construction was performed incorporating unique molecular identifiers. TCRdb re-analysed the PCR reads in MiXCR, keeping a single row per CDR3 protein. The sample shows fewer than 250,000 distinct CDR3 sequences, around a sixth of them seen only once. Specimen: PBMCs, mostly from graft donor cells, collected 360 days after TCRalphabeta/CD19-depleted stem cell transplant. The receptors stem from a male patient between 2 and 9 years old who had a stem cell transplant for acute lymphoblastic leukemia, so the T cells may come from the graft donor.

The rearrangement joins TRBV6-5 to TRBJ2-5; D is uncertain. In germline, CDR1 is MNHEY, CDR2 SVGAGI. Trimming pared 1 base from V and 4 bases from J, leaving 10 bases between. The length of the CDR3 is 14 residues. The CDR3 region has the DNA TGTGCCAGCAGTTACTGGCGCCTCGGAGAGACCCAGTACTTC. Amino acid sequence: CASSYWRLGETQYF.

The chain carries TRBV6-2 or TRBV6-3 and TRBJ2-2; D is ambiguous. This CDR3 has 14 amino acids. Germline V gives CDR1 MNHEY, CDR2 SVGEGT. The ends were cut back, 4 bases at V and 7 bases at J, with 13 bases in the middle. The CDR3 is CASSFLRRNGELFF. The CDR3 DNA reads TGTGCCAGCAGTTTCCTTCGAAGAAACGGGGAGCTGTTTTTT.

This clonotype was detected ten times or more. This chain joins TRBV7-2 and TRBJ2-7; TRBD2 matches at 10 bases. This CDR3 has 15 residues. Germline assignment: CDR1 SGHTA and CDR2 FQGNSA. V lost 3 bases, J lost 6 bases, and 8 bases stayed unmatched. CDR3 coding DNA: TGTGCCAGCAGCTTTCTAGCGGGGGATCGGGGCGAGCAGTACTTC. Protein sequence: CASSFLAGDRGEQYF.

This clonotype has a handful of counts. The V and J genes are TRBV6-4 and TRBJ2-2, with D possibly matching TRBD1 (5 bases). V was pared by 5 bases and J by 1 base, with 8 bases between. Germline assignment: CDR1 MRHNA and CDR2 SNTAGT. This CDR3 spans 14 amino acids. The CDR3 nucleotides read TGTGCCAGCAGTCCGCAGGGGAACACCGGGGAGCTGTTTTTT. Amino acids: CASSPQGNTGELFF.

This clonotype has a handful of counts. The chain combines TRBV7-2 with TRBJ2-1; D unresolved. Trimming pared 7 bases from V and 5 bases from J, leaving 9 bases between. Germline CDR1 reads SGHTA; CDR2 reads FQGNSA. This CDR3 comprises 12 residues. CDR3 sequence reads: CASNKWDNEQFF. The CDR3 nucleotides are TGTGCCAGCAACAAATGGGACAATGAGCAGTTCTTC.